This TCR beta chain was captured by sequencing in a study of T cells in localized non-small cell lung cancer. The study's findings and limits: Adjacent lung was found to contain a median around 56 of the top 100 tumor clones.

Notes on this clone: Its target is unknown.

The assay was immunoSEQ multiplex PCR, and TCRdb's table has in-frame clones only and misses some. The sample shows about 59,000 clones, 90% of them seen only once. Germline CDR1 KGHSH, CDR2 LQKENI. This CDR3 contains 14 residues. V was shortened by 4 bases and J by 4 bases, with 13 bases between the two germline ends. The clonotype was recovered from a woman aged 35 to 70 with stage I lung adenocarcinoma. The chain employs TRBV18 and TRBJ1-1, with a tentative D call TRBD1 (6 bases). The sequenced sample was peripheral blood, obtained before any cancer treatment. The CDR3 region is CASSLGGPSTEAFF. CDR3 nucleotides: TGTGCCAGCTCACTGGGGGGGCCGAGCACTGAAGCTTTCTTT. The complete variable domain, with remaining parts taken from reference TRBV18 and TRBJ1-1, reads NAGVMQNPRHLVRRRGQEARLRCSPMKGHSHVYWYRQLPEEGLKFMVYLQKENIIDESGMPKERFSAEFPKEGPSILRIQQVVRGDSAAYFCASSLGGPSTEAFFGQGTRLTVV.